This T cell receptor (beta chain) was sequenced for a study of cytomegalovirus exposure and HLA in healthy donors. Whole-study findings and limits: TCR beta V- and J-gene trimming, according to a later analysis, was linked to a missense DCLRE1C variant. 150 to 200 TCR beta chains were listed as cytomegalovirus-associated.

PCR employed 60 Vbeta and 13 Jbeta primers. Generated by immunoSEQ multiplex PCR, the TCRdb table keeps only in-frame clones and is missing some. The table includes a few hundred thousand clones, about 85% detected once. With respect to this clone: The target antigen is unknown.

Germline loops: CDR1 LGHNA, CDR2 YSLEER. Trimming took off 0 bases at V and 8 bases at J, with 16 bases between the two ends. This CDR3 region has 16 residues. The genes are TRBV4-3 and TRBJ1-4; possibly TRBD1 for D (5 bases). The sequencing sample was made of PBMCs. This clonotype was sampled from a woman in her forties or fifties in good health and CMV-seropositive. CDR3: CASSQDLMGGYEKLFF. The CDR3 DNA reads as TGCGCCAGCAGCCAAGATCTGATGGGGGGTTACGAAAAACTGTTTTTT.